What follows are 29 T cell receptor beta chains derived from one specimen sequenced in a study of regulatory T cells in long-lasting Graves disease. Through Arm-PCR of CDR3 regions and iRepertoire HTBI primers, TCR beta libraries were built. TCRdb re-analysed the multiplex PCR reads in MiXCR, keeping a single row per CDR3 protein. The sample lists hundreds of thousands of distinct CDR3 sequences, roughly 16% occurring once. Time point described: newly diagnosed GD, antithyroid drugs for less than 3 months. PBMCs were the source of the RNA used for TCR sequencing. Material: peripheral blood mononuclear cells (PBMCs), obtained at new diagnosis, from a patient treated with antithyroid drugs. The receptors shown here come from a female donor with Graves disease.

This clonotype was seen repeatedly, ten times or more. The CDR3 is CATRAGEIYYGYTF. CDR3 nucleotides: TGTGCCACCAGAGCAGGGGAGATCTACTATGGCTACACCTTC. This chain links TRBV24-1 with TRBJ1-2; TRBD1 is a possible D gene (6 bases). The CDR3 has 14 amino acids. The ends were cut back, 7 bases at V and 3 bases at J, with 14 bases in the middle. Germline values: CDR1 KGHDR, CDR2 SFDVKD.

This clonotype was recorded at least ten times. The chain has TRBV12-3 or TRBV12-4 and TRBJ1-5, with a tentative D call TRBD1 (5 bases). CDR3 length: 16 residues. Trimming took 5 bases from V and 6 from J, leaving 20 bases between them. CDR3 sequence (DNA): TGTGCCAGCAGTGACACCTCGGAGGGGCGACGTCAGCCCCAGCATTTT. Its translation: CASSDTSEGRRQPQHF.

This clonotype was counted many times. The chain combines TRBV28 with TRBJ1-6; TRBD1 aligns across 9 bases. V lost 5 bases, J lost 8 bases, and 4 bases stayed unmatched. Looked up from germline, CDR1 is MDHEN and CDR2 is SYDVKM. The CDR3 loop spans 14 amino acids. CDR3 sequence: CASSRDREYSPLHF. CDR3 nucleotide sequence: TGTGCCAGCAGTCGGGACAGGGAATATTCACCCCTCCACTTT.

This clonotype was seen ten or more times. The gene calls are TRBV6-1 and TRBJ1-2, with TRBD1 as a possible D gene (5 bases). Germline CDR1 MNHNS, CDR2 SASEGT. V lost 4 bases and J 5 bases, leaving 17 bases between the germline ends. This CDR3 has 15 amino acids. CDR3 amino acids: CASSVRPGRQYGYTF. DNA of the CDR3: TGTGCCAGCAGTGTCAGACCGGGACGGCAATATGGCTACACCTTC.

This rearrangement joins TRBV5-1 to TRBJ2-1; TRBD1 is a possible D gene (6 bases). The CDR3 consists of 14 residues. V lost 4 bases and J lost 7, with 15 bases in between. Germline V gene lookup returns CDR1 SGHRS and CDR2 YFSETQ. The CDR3 is CASSNWDTVNEQFF. CDR3 in DNA: TGCGCCAGCAGCAACTGGGACACGGTAAATGAGCAGTTCTTC.

At least ten counts were recorded for this clonotype. V usage is TRBV3-1 and J usage is TRBJ2-7; D unresolved. The CDR3 is made up of 14 amino acids. Germline lookup yields CDR1 LGHDT and CDR2 YNNKEL (reference sequence). V was shortened by 5 bases and J by 2 bases, with 13 bases between the two germline ends. The CDR3 region has the DNA TGTGCCAGCAGCGGGAAGACTGGACCCTACGAGCAGTACTTC. Translating it yields CASSGKTGPYEQYF.

Many counts were recorded for this clonotype. The rearrangement joins TRBV19 to TRBJ2-2; 7 bases fit TRBD2. The germline CDR1 and CDR2 sequences are LNHDA and SQIVND (reference sequence). The CDR3 consists of 15 residues. Losses at the gene ends were 7 bases for V and 1 base for J; bases not matched to a gene: 6. In DNA form, the CDR3 reads TGTGCCAGTACGTTCTCTAGCGGGAACACCGGGGAGCTGTTTTTT. Its translation is CASTFSSGNTGELFF.

This clonotype has at least ten counts. J is TRBJ1-1 and V is TRBV12-5; TRBD1 agrees at 7 bases. Germline-derived CDR1 and CDR2 are LGHNT and FRNRAP. The junction had 5 bases not matched to a gene; V was cut back by 1 base and J by 6 bases. The CDR3 is made up of 14 amino acids. CDR3 nucleotides: TGTGCTAGTGGTTTGGAGGGGGCAATCCCTGAAGCTTTCTTT. Protein sequence: CASGLEGAIPEAFF.

This clonotype was counted at least ten times. The rearrangement joins TRBV6-1 to TRBJ1-2, with TRBD1 identical over 9 bases. The CDR3 runs to 13 residues. Unmatched junction bases numbered 9, after V lost 10 bases and J lost 6 bases. Germline loops: CDR1 MNHNS, CDR2 SASEGT. The CDR3 DNA is TGTGCCACGAACAGGGGGCGCCTGGATGGCTACACCTTC. This gives the protein CATNRGRLDGYTF.

There are a few counts of this clonotype. V usage is TRBV5-1 and J usage is TRBJ2-5; a weak D match, TRBD2 (5 bases). Germline assignment: CDR1 SGHRS and CDR2 YFSETQ. The CDR3 is 16 residues long. V lost 3 bases to trimming and J lost 1 base, with 16 bases between them. In DNA form, the CDR3 reads TGCGCCAGCAGCTCAGGACTCGAAAGTCTCCAAGAGACCCAGTACTTC. Protein sequence: CASSSGLESLQETQYF.

This clonotype was detected a few times. This may arise from a read error, as a much more abundant clone is one base away. The V call is TRBV12-3 or TRBV12-4, the J call TRBJ1-2, with D possibly TRBD1 on 5 matching bases. V gave up 7 bases and J gave up 8 bases, with 20 bases separating them. This CDR3 has 14 amino acids. The CDR3 nucleotides read TGTGCCAGCACCCCTCCAAGGGGACCGCGGGGCTACACCTTC. Its protein is CASTPPRGPRGYTF.

This chain joins TRBV2 and TRBJ2-7, with D uncertain. This CDR3 contains 14 residues. V was shortened by 4 bases and J by 4 bases, with 14 bases between the two germline ends. Germline values: CDR1 SNHLY, CDR2 FYNNEI. The CDR3 nucleotides are TGTGCCAGCAGTGTTGGGTCCGCGGCGTACGAGCAGTACTTC. Translating it yields CASSVGSAAYEQYF.

This clonotype came up many times. The chain is built from TRBV10-3 and TRBJ2-1, with D perhaps TRBD1 (6 bases). Germline V gene data show CDR1 as ENHRY and CDR2 as SYGVKD. The CDR3 totals 15 residues. V was shortened by 2 bases and J by 2 bases, with 10 bases between the two germline ends. CDR3: CAISERQEAYNEQFF. The CDR3 nucleotides read TGTGCCATCAGTGAGAGACAGGAAGCCTACAATGAGCAGTTCTTC.

A word on this clonotype: A read error may be the cause here, since a much bigger clone is one base away. CDR3 bases: TGTGCCTGGAGTGTCACCCTGAGCCAGCCCCAGTATTTT. Translating gives CAWSVTLSQPQYF. The gene calls are TRBV30 and TRBJ1-5; D uncertain. The end of the DNA is better explained by TRBJ2-3, so the J call may be wrong. CDR3 length: 13 residues. Germline V CDR1 and CDR2: GTSNPN, SVGIG (reference sequence).

This clonotype came up many times. V gene TRBV10-2 combines with J gene TRBJ2-7; D is unresolved. CDR3 length equals 11 residues. V was clipped by 3 bases and J by 2 bases, with 2 bases between them. Germline V gene data show CDR1 as WSHSY and CDR2 as SAAADI. CDR3 DNA sequence: TGCGCCAGCAGTGAACCCTACGAGCAGTACTTC. Translation: CASSEPYEQYF.

Comment on this clonotype: A much bigger clone sits one base away, suggesting this may be a read error. The rearrangement uses TRBV7-2 and TRBJ2-5; TRBD2 matches at 11 bases. This CDR3 comprises 16 residues. Germline assignment: CDR1 SGHTA and CDR2 FQGNSA. The ends lost 2 bases at V and 5 bases at J; junction bases unmatched: 7. The CDR3 spells CASSLNGLAGGETQYF. CDR3 DNA: TGTGCCAGCAGCTTAAACGGGCTAGCGGGAGGCGAGACCCAGTACTTC.

This clonotype was seen ten or more times. The genes are TRBV7-2 and TRBJ2-3; D is possibly TRBD2 (5 bases). The length of the CDR3 is 12 residues. Germline V lookup: CDR1 SGHTA, CDR2 FQGNSA. V lost 6 bases, J lost 6 bases, and 10 bases lay in between. CDR3 bases: TGTGCCAGCAGGCTGACGGGGGATACGCAGTATTTT. Translating gives CASRLTGDTQYF.

This clonotype appeared many times. The V gene is TRBV3-1, the J gene TRBJ2-1, with TRBD1 matching 7 bases. Germline CDR1 reads LGHDT; CDR2 reads YNNKEL (reference sequence). V shed 5 bases and J 10 bases; nucleotides not matched to a gene: 8. CDR3 size: 13 residues. CDR3 residues: CASSLDRENEQFF. DNA for the CDR3: TGTGCCAGCAGCTTAGACAGGGAGAACGAGCAGTTCTTC.

This clonotype appeared many times. The chain carries TRBV15 and TRBJ1-5; the D gene is possibly TRBD1 (5 bases). Germline CDR1 is LNHNV and CDR2 is YYDKDF (reference sequence). Deletions cut 10 bases from V and 2 bases from J, with 18 bases between. There are 15 residues in the CDR3. CDR3 DNA: TGTGCCAGAATGGGGGTAAACCCGCGCAATCAGCCCCAGCATTTT. Its protein is CARMGVNPRNQPQHF.

This clonotype has ten or more counts. The genes are TRBV11-2 and TRBJ2-3, with D perhaps TRBD1 (5 bases). The CDR3 has 15 residues. Germline-derived CDR1 and CDR2 are SGHAT and FQNNGV. The germline V and J ends were trimmed by 2 bases and 2 bases, with 11 bases remaining between them. The CDR3 DNA reads TGTGCCAGCAGCTTAAGGGGCTTCTACACAGATACGCAGTATTTT. Residues: CASSLRGFYTDTQYF.

The chain recombines TRBV6-5 with TRBJ2-7; D remains unclear. Deletions cut 4 bases from V and 1 base from J, with 11 bases between. Germline loops: CDR1 MNHEY, CDR2 SVGAGI. The CDR3 covers 14 residues. The CDR3: CASSSYDGSYEQYF. As DNA, the CDR3 is TGTGCCAGCAGTTCCTACGACGGATCCTACGAGCAGTACTTC.

This clonotype was found many times. The chain recombines TRBV3-1 with TRBJ1-1; D is unresolved. Germline values: CDR1 LGHDT, CDR2 YNNKEL (reference sequence). V was clipped by 4 bases and J by 2 bases, with 11 bases between them. This CDR3 is 14 amino acids long. CDR3 sequence: CASSLFMGNTEAFF. The CDR3 region has the DNA TGTGCCAGCAGCCTGTTTATGGGAAACACTGAAGCTTTCTTT. Full variable domain (rest looked up from reference TRBV3-1 and TRBJ1-1): DTAVSQTPKYLVTQMGNDKSIKCEQNLGHDTMYWYKQDSKKFLKIMFSYNNKELIINETVPNRFSPKSPDKAHLNLHINSLELGDSAVYFCASSLFMGNTEAFFGQGTRLTVV.

This clonotype was seen many times. The chain employs TRBV27 and TRBJ2-3, with D unclear. The V gene lost 5 bases and the J gene lost 2 bases, with 11 bases spanning the gap. The CDR3 is 14 residues long. CDR1 is MNHEY, CDR2 SMNVEV, per germline (reference sequence). The CDR3 protein is CASSNVLDTDTQYF. CDR3 DNA: TGTGCCAGCAGTAATGTCCTAGACACAGATACGCAGTATTTT.

The chain employs TRBV3-1 and TRBJ1-5; weak D call: TRBD1 (5 bases). The V end lost 6 bases, the J end lost 0 bases, and 18 bases lay between the germline ends. Per germline, CDR1 LGHDT and CDR2 YNNKEL (reference sequence). The CDR3 runs 17 residues. CDR3 loop: CASSYGPLRVSNQPQHF. CDR3 in DNA: TGTGCCAGCAGTTACGGACCACTCAGGGTTAGCAATCAGCCCCAGCATTTT.

There are many counts of this clonotype. The chain has TRBV24-1 and TRBJ2-7; D ambiguous. Looked up from germline, CDR1 is KGHDR and CDR2 is SFDVKD. V gave up 3 bases and J gave up 2 bases, with 13 bases separating them. This CDR3 region has 15 residues. CDR3 in amino acids: CATSDPKGPTYEQYF. The CDR3 DNA is TGTGCCACCAGTGATCCTAAGGGCCCCACCTACGAGCAGTACTTC.

This clonotype has ten or more counts. This sequence joins TRBV11-3 and TRBJ2-3; D unclear. The CDR3 contains 12 residues. Between the trimmed V and J ends, which lost 5 bases and 4 bases, there was a span of 7 bases. Germline CDR1 SGHNT, CDR2 YENEEA. CDR3 amino acids: CASSRSSDTQYF. The CDR3 DNA sequence: TGTGCCAGCAGCCGGAGCTCAGATACGCAGTATTTT.

This clonotype was seen repeatedly, ten times or more. The V call is TRBV12-3 or TRBV12-4, the J call TRBJ2-6; TRBD1 agrees at 9 bases. J lost 4 bases, V lost 6 bases, and 7 bases had no gene match. The CDR3 extends over 16 amino acids. CDR3 in amino acids: CASSLQGAAGANVLTF. The CDR3 DNA reads TGTGCCAGCAGCCTACAGGGGGCGGCGGGGGCCAACGTCCTGACTTTC.

The chain is built from TRBV3-1 and TRBJ1-2, with TRBD1 matching 7 bases. The ends lost 6 bases at V and 1 base at J; junction bases unmatched: 5. CDR1 is LGHDT, CDR2 YNNKEL, per germline (reference sequence). The length of the CDR3 is 14 residues. The CDR3 coding sequence is TGTGCCAGCAGGAACAGGGGTCTTAACTATGGCTACACCTTC. Translation gives CASRNRGLNYGYTF.

This clonotype was counted at least ten times. This chain uses TRBV28 with TRBJ2-3; 8 bases agree with TRBD2. Germline CDR1 and CDR2: MDHEN and SYDVKM. CDR3 length: 13 residues. Trimming cost V 10 bases and J 2 bases; bases outside gene matches: 5. The CDR3 region has the DNA TGTGCCACCGGGACTAGTAACACAGATACGCAGTATTTT. Translation gives CATGTSNTDTQYF.